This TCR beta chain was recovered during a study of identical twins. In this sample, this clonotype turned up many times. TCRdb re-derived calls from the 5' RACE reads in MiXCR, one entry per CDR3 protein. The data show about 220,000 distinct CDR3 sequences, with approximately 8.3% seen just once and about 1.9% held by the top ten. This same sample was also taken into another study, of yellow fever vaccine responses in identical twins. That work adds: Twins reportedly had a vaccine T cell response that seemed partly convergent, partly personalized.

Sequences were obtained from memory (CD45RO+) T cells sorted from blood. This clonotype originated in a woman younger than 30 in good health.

The CDR3 loop is CASSTFDKMFMNTEAFF. The CDR3 DNA is TGTGCCAGCTCAACCTTCGACAAAATGTTTATGAACACTGAAGCTTTCTTT. V gene TRBV18 combines with J gene TRBJ1-1; no reliable D call. The V end lost 5 bases, the J end lost 0 bases, and 19 bases lay between the germline ends. Germline V gene sequence: CDR1 KGHSH, CDR2 LQKENI. CDR3 length equals 17 residues.